These 2 T cell receptor beta chains were sequenced from one sample in a study of blood T cell repertoires in COVID-19. The assay was immunoSEQ multiplex PCR, and TCRdb's table has in-frame clones only and misses some. Of roughly 260,000 clones listed, around nine tenths are singletons. The specimen sequenced was PBMCs or T cells enriched from blood (not recorded which). The receptors stem from a woman aged 18-29 years who had recovered from COVID-19.

The chain combines TRBV9 with TRBJ2-7; 11 nucleotides align to TRBD2. The CDR3 has 16 residues. The junction had 9 bases not matched to a gene; V was cut back by 3 bases and J by 4 bases. From germline, CDR1 is SGDLS and CDR2 YYNGEE. The CDR3 spells CASSESLAGGIYEQYF. CDR3 in DNA: TGTGCCAGCAGCGAGAGCCTAGCGGGAGGAATTTACGAGCAGTACTTC. Drawing the rest from reference TRBV9 and TRBJ2-7, the complete variable domain is DSGVTQTPKHLITATGQRVTLRCSPRSGDLSVYWYQQSLDQGLQFLIQYYNGEERAKGNILERFSAQQFPDLHSELNLSSLELGDSALYFCASSESLAGGIYEQYFGPGTRLTVT.

This chain uses TRBV28 with TRBJ1-6, with D maybe TRBD1 (5 bases). The CDR3 is 16 amino acids. Germline V gene data show CDR1 as MDHEN and CDR2 as SYDVKM. Trimming left V 3 bases short and J 2 bases short, with 11 bases between. The DNA for the CDR3 is TGTGCCAGCAGTTTTAGTGGGGGGGCCTATAATTCACCCCTCCACTTT. It yields the protein CASSFSGGAYNSPLHF.